This T cell receptor (beta chain) was captured by sequencing in a study of OX40 agonist ivuxolimab in advanced cancers. Study findings and constraints: The expanded peripheral T cells' antigen specificity was not determined.

Clones were read by immunoSEQ multiplex PCR, and TCRdb kept only the in-frame ones, dropping some. The table records 50,000 to 75,000 clones, about 90% of them present only once. In its sample, this clone was seen a few times. The target antigen is unknown. This CDR3 has 11 residues. CDR1 and CDR2 (germline): GTSNPN, SVGIG (reference sequence). The V gene lost 2 bases and the J gene lost 8 bases, with 9 bases spanning the gap. Blood sampling was done at baseline, cycle 4 day 1, and cycle 7 day 1. The clonotype originates from an adult with an advanced solid tumor such as melanoma, head and neck, liver or kidney cancer. The V and J genes are TRBV30 and TRBJ1-2; D gene unclear. This specimen was CD4+ or CD8+ T cells sorted from blood, taken in a trial of the OX40 agonist ivuxolimab. The CDR3 here is CAWSPVDGYTF. In DNA, the CDR3 is TGTGCCTGGAGTCCGGTAGACGGCTACACCTTC.